The count of the clone carrying this T cell receptor beta chain is one. Its antigen is not known. A much more abundant neighbour one base away suggests this may be a read error. The CDR3 is 15 amino acids. Per germline, CDR1 SGHVS and CDR2 FQNEAQ. Three rounds of nested PCR, following a modified ARM-PCR protocol, produced the TCRbeta library. TCRdb re-derived calls from the multiplex PCR reads in MiXCR, one entry per CDR3 protein. The repertoire consists of 90,000 or so distinct CDR3 sequences, with around three fifths occurring once and the leading ten covering more than 14%. This specimen belongs to a study of tumor and adjacent non-tumor tissue in lung cancer. Study as a whole: Stage I to III disease affected 10 men and 5 women aged roughly 31 to 76. Study-wide results and caveats: Shorter survival was associated with higher TCR diversity in tumors.

No cell sorting was done before RNA was extracted from the tissue. This receptor was taken from a man in his 70s with non-small cell lung cancer. Specimen: lung tumor tissue. The chain carries TRBV7-8 and TRBJ2-7, with 7 bases lining up with TRBD1. The CDR3 loop reads CASSLDPGQYYKQYF. The CDR3 DNA is TGTGCCAGCAGCTTAGACCCGGGACAGTACTACAAGCAGTACTTC.